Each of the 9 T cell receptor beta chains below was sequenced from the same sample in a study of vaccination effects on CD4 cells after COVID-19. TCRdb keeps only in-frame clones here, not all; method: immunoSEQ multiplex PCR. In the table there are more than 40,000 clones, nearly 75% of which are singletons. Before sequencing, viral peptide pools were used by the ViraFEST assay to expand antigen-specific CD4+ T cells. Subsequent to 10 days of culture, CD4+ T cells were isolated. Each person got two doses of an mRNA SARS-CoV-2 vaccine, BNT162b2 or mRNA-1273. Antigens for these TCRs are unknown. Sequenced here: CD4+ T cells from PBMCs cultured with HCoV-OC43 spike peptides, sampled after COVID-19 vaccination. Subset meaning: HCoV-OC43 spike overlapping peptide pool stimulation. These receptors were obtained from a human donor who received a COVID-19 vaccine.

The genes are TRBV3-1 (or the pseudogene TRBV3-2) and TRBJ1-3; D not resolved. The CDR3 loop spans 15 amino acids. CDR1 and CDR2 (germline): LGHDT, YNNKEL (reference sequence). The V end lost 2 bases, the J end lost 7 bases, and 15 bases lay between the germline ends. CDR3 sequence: CASSQRRGSVNTIYF. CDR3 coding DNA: TGTGCCAGCAGCCAACGCCGTGGGTCTGTGAACACCATATATTTT.

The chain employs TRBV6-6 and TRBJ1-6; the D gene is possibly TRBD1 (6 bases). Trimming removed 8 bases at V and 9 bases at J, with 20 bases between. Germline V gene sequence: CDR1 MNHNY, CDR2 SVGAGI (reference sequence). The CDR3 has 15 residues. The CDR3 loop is CASLKEWGAGSPLHF. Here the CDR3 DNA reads TGTGCCAGCCTAAAAGAATGGGGGGCTGGTTCACCCCTCCACTTT.

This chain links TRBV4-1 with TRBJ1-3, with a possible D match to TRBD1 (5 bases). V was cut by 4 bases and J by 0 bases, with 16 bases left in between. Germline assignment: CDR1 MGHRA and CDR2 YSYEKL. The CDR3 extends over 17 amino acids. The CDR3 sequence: CASSRPGRDLSGNTIYF. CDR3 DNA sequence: TGCGCCAGCAGCCGACCGGGTCGGGACCTCTCTGGAAACACCATATATTTT.

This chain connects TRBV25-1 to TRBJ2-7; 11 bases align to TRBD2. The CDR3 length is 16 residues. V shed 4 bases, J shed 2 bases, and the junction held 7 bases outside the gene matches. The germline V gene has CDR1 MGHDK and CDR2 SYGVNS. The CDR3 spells CASSGPLAGGPYEQYF. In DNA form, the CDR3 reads TGTGCCAGCAGTGGACCCCTAGCGGGGGGCCCCTACGAGCAGTACTTC.

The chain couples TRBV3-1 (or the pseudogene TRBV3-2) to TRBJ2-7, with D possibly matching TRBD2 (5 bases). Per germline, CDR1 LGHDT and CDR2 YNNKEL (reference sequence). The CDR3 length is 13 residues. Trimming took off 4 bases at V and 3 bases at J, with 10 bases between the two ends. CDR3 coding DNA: TGTGCCAGCAGCCGAAGCGAGGGCTACGAGCAGTACTTC. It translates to CASSRSEGYEQYF.

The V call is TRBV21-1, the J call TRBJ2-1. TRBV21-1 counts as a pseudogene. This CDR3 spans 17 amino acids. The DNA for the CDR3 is TGTGCCAGCAGCAAAGTTCTATGGGGGGCCACCTACAATGAGCAGTTCTTC. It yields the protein CASSKVLWGATYNEQFF.

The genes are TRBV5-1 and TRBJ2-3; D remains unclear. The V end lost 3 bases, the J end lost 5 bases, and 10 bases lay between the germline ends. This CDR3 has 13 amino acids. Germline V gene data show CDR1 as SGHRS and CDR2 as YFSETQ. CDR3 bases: TGCGCCAGCAGCTACGTCCTAGGAGATACGCAGTATTTT. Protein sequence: CASSYVLGDTQYF. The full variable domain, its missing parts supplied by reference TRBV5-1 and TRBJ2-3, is KAGVTQTPRYLIKTRGQQVTLSCSPISGHRSVSWYQQTPGQGLQFLFEYFSETQRNKGNFPGRFSGRQFSNSRSEMNVSTLELGDSALYLCASSYVLGDTQYFGPGTRLTVL.

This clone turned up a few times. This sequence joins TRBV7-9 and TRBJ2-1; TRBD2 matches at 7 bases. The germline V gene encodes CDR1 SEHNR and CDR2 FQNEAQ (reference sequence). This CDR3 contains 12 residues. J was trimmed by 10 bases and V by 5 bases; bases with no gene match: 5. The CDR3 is CASSRDYREQFF. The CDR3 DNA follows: TGTGCCAGCAGCCGGGACTACCGAGAGCAGTTCTTC. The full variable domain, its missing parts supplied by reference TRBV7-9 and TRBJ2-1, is DTGVSQNPRHKITKRGQNVTFRCDPISEHNRLYWYRQTLGQGPEFLTYFQNEAQLEKSRLLSDRFSAERPKGSFSTLEIQRTEQGDSAMYLCASSRDYREQFFGPGTRLTVL.

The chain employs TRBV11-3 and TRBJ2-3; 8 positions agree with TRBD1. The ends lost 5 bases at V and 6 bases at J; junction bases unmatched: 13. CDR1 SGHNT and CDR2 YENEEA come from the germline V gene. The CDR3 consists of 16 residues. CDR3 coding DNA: TGTGCCAGCAGCGGGGGTTCAGGGGGCCTCGCCGATACGCAGTATTTT. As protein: CASSGGSGGLADTQYF.